The 9 T cell receptor beta chains below were found in one sample sequenced in a study of OX40 agonist ivuxolimab in advanced cancers. TCRdb keeps only in-frame clones here, not all; method: immunoSEQ multiplex PCR. Of some 35,000 clones in the sample, 70% to 80% were seen once. Sequenced here: CD4+ or CD8+ T cells sorted from blood, sampled in a trial of the OX40 agonist ivuxolimab. These receptors all stem from an adult with an advanced solid tumor such as melanoma, head and neck, liver or kidney cancer.

The chain carries TRBV15 and TRBJ2-2; 8 bases are a match to TRBD2. Trimming removed 3 bases from V and 6 bases from J; junction bases left unmatched: 6. This CDR3 comprises 15 residues. Looked up from germline, CDR1 is LNHNV and CDR2 is YYDKDF (reference sequence). The CDR3 region has the DNA TGTGCCACCAGCAGTCGGACTAGCCGAGCCGGGGAGCTGTTTTTT. Translation: CATSSRTSRAGELFF.

This chain connects TRBV7-9 to TRBJ2-1; TRBD2 aligns across 8 bases. Germline V gene lookup returns CDR1 SEHNR and CDR2 FQNEAQ (reference sequence). V lost 1 base, J lost 0 bases, and 5 bases stayed unmatched. CDR3 length: 17 residues. CDR3 sequence reads: CASSLVGLGDSYNEQFF. CDR3 nucleotide sequence: TGTGCCAGCAGCTTAGTGGGACTAGGGGACTCCTACAATGAGCAGTTCTTC.

V gene TRBV30 combines with J gene TRBJ2-7; D not resolved. V dropped 2 bases and J dropped 3 bases, with 5 bases sitting between them. The CDR3 has 11 residues. The germline V gene has CDR1 GTSNPN and CDR2 SVGIG (reference sequence). The chain's CDR3 is CAWSSVYEQYF. CDR3 nucleotides: TGTGCCTGGAGTTCCGTCTACGAGCAGTACTTC.

The rearrangement links TRBV6-1 to TRBJ2-3; D gene uncertain. Germline CDR1 is MNHNS and CDR2 is SASEGT. The CDR3 contains 13 residues. V was shortened by 5 bases and J by 7 bases, with 13 bases between the two germline ends. CDR3 nucleotide sequence: TGTGCCAGCAGTCGGATACCCGAAAATACGCAGTATTTT. This encodes CASSRIPENTQYF.

The chain recombines TRBV5-1 with TRBJ2-3, with 11 bases identical to TRBD2. V trimming: 4 bases; J trimming: 1 base; junction bases outside the gene matches: 5. This CDR3 has 16 amino acids. Germline assignment: CDR1 SGHRS and CDR2 YFSETQ. CDR3 amino acids: CASSPLTSGGTDTQYF. Here the CDR3 DNA reads TGCGCCAGCAGCCCTTTGACTAGCGGGGGCACAGATACGCAGTATTTT.

J is TRBJ2-2 and V is TRBV6-5; D perhaps matches TRBD1 (6 bases). The ends were cut back, 2 bases at V and 5 bases at J, with 12 bases in the middle. The germline CDR1 and CDR2 sequences are MNHEY and SVGAGI. CDR3 size: 15 residues. The CDR3 is CASSYGTGRTGELFF. For the CDR3, the DNA is TGTGCCAGCAGTTACGGTACAGGGCGGACCGGGGAGCTGTTTTTT.

The sample holds a few counts of this clone. V and J are TRBV11-2 and TRBJ1-4, with 7 bases identical to TRBD1. The V segment lost 0 bases and the J segment 8 bases; nucleotides outside the gene matches: 15. The CDR3 loop spans 18 amino acids. Germline V gives CDR1 SGHAT, CDR2 FQNNGV. CDR3 protein: CASSLDRAPGGVREKLFF. CDR3 in DNA: TGTGCCAGCAGCTTAGATAGAGCCCCAGGGGGAGTTCGGGAAAAACTGTTTTTT.

The chain carries TRBV28 and TRBJ2-7, with 9 bases fitting TRBD1. The V segment lost 5 bases and the J segment 3 bases; nucleotides outside the gene matches: 8. Per germline, CDR1 MDHEN and CDR2 SYDVKM. CDR3 size: 15 residues. The CDR3 region is CASSPPGTGLYEQYF. The CDR3 DNA follows: TGTGCCAGCAGTCCCCCCGGGACAGGGCTCTACGAGCAGTACTTC.

The chain combines TRBV6-1 with TRBJ1-6, with D possibly being TRBD1 (5 bases). Trimming shortened V by 2 bases and J by 8 bases, and 19 bases separated the two germline ends. CDR1 MNHNS and CDR2 SASEGT come from the germline V gene. This CDR3 contains 17 residues. The CDR3 DNA follows: TGTGCCAGCAGTGAATTCAGTGGGACGCAGGGATATTCACCCCTCCACTTT. Residues: CASSEFSGTQGYSPLHF.